The rows below give T cell receptor beta chains drawn from one sample of a study of control samples from healthy donors and cancer patients. Method: immunoSEQ multiplex PCR; TCRdb's copy keeps in-frame clones and lacks some. The sample contains about 55,000 clones, 95% to 96% of which appear only once. The sample comprised blood. These receptors originate from a woman aged 18-30 years in good health. Each CDR3 is given without its conserved first and last residue. The order of the fields is V gene, J gene, D gene, clone size, CDR3 protein. D genes are given only for firm matches. Only part of the rows carry a size: once, few, many, or a class if the clone is expanded.

TRBV10-3,TRBJ1-1,NA,NA,AISESGGRGEAF
TRBV20-1,TRBJ1-3,NA,NA,SARMVGTIY
TRBV7-8,TRBJ2-1,NA,NA,ASSSLGGVYNEQF
TRBV4-1,TRBJ1-6,NA,few,ASSQDLRGSSYNSPLH
TRBV5-4,TRBJ2-3,NA,NA,ASSLGGGVTDTQY
TRBV7-9,TRBJ1-4,TRBD1,NA,ASSPQTGAVEKLF
TRBV6-5,TRBJ1-3,NA,NA,ASSPSPGNTIY
TRBV6-2/TRBV6-3,TRBJ1-1,NA,NA,ASSHRVRVVGEAF
TRBV10-2,TRBJ2-5,TRBD2,NA,ASTGLAIRETQY
TRBV29-1,TRBJ2-2,TRBD1,NA,SGRGGHTGELF
TRBV9,TRBJ1-2,TRBD1,NA,ASSPRTGGDYGYT
TRBV6-2/TRBV6-3,TRBJ2-7,NA,NA,ASSWSPSSYEQY
TRBV4-3,TRBJ1-2,TRBD1,NA,ASSQGTGSGGYT
TRBV28,TRBJ1-6,TRBD1,once,ASMDRGNSPLH
TRBV7-2,TRBJ1-1,NA,NA,ASSLVTVNTEAF
TRBV7-8,TRBJ1-3,NA,NA,ASSRTDGNTIY
TRBV3-1/TRBV3-2,TRBJ2-7,TRBD1,NA,ASSRLTGVYEQY